This T cell receptor beta chain was captured by sequencing in a study of regulatory T cells in long-lasting Graves disease. The time point denotes: newly diagnosed GD, antithyroid drugs for less than 3 months. Extracted RNA from PBMCs served as the source of the TCR library. The guidelines of the American Thyroid Association were the basis for diagnosing Graves' disease. HTBI primers from iRepertoire and Arm-PCR of CDR3 regions yielded the TCR beta libraries. One entry per CDR3 protein, called by TCRdb with MiXCR from the multiplex PCR reads. The sample carries around 470,000 distinct CDR3 sequences, 12% to 15% recorded once. This clonotype was detected many times. This CDR3 contains 12 residues. V lost 4 bases to trimming and J lost 4 bases, with 11 bases between them. CDR1 and CDR2 (germline): SQVTM, ANQGSEA. This sample also appeared in a second study, on T cells in Graves' hyperthyroidism and ophthalmopathy. From that report: Exclusion followed for patients with uncontrolled infection, other autoimmune disease, pregnancy or lactation. Thyroid ultrasound, orbital computed tomography, clinical symptoms, and serum thyroxine and TRAb underpinned diagnoses. Ophthalmopathy cases were set apart from stable hyperthyroidism by a 13 V-J model.

This chain uses TRBV29-1 with TRBJ2-7; D tentatively reads TRBD1 or TRBD2 (5 bases each). The receptor was isolated from a woman between 50 and 59 years old with Graves disease. Sample: peripheral blood mononuclear cells (PBMCs), taken at new diagnosis, from a patient treated with antithyroid drugs. The CDR3: CSVGGVPYEQYF. The DNA for the CDR3 is TGCAGCGTTGGAGGGGTTCCATACGAGCAGTACTTC.